This T cell receptor beta chain was recovered during a study of T cells after yellow fever vaccination. In TCRdb, the 5' RACE reads were re-called with MiXCR into one record per CDR3 protein. The table has hundreds of thousands of distinct CDR3 sequences, 9% to 15% seen once. The CDR3 totals 13 residues. Trimming stripped 0 bases from V and 7 bases from J, with 4 bases between. Germline-derived CDR1 and CDR2 are ENHRY and SYGVKD. The V call is TRBV10-3, the J call TRBJ1-6; D gene unclear. The specimen comprised PBMCs, sampled on the day of the yellow fever booster vaccination. The TCR originated in a man aged 30 to 39 who received the YFV17D yellow fever vaccine. The CDR3 loop reads CAISESLNSPLHF. CDR3 coding DNA: TGTGCCATCAGTGAGTCCTTGAATTCACCCCTCCACTTT.